This T cell receptor (beta chain) was identified during a study of blood T cell repertoires in COVID-19. Study summary: The United States, Italy and Spain supplied acute and convalescent COVID-19 samples. In each case, the material was cDNA or gDNA derived from T cells, B-cell-depleted T cells, or PBMCs.

The CDR3 is 16 residues long. Germline trimming cut 4 bases from V and 6 bases from J; bases unmatched to any gene: 13. Germline V gene lookup returns CDR1 LGHNA and CDR2 YNFKEQ. Authors' analysis steps: By means of reference gene primer amplification, nucleated cell counts were estimated. TCRdb's copy holds only in-frame clones and misses some; the assay was immunoSEQ multiplex PCR. D and trimming were read from the DNA, whereas the V and J calls and clone size are those reported in that table. The sample yields roughly 320,000 clones, over 75% seen once. This rearrangement joins TRBV4-2 to TRBJ1-2, with 8 bases matching TRBD1. This sequence was found in a human donor in a cohort sampled during active COVID-19. The sample comprised peripheral blood. For the CDR3, the DNA is TGTGCCAGCAGCCCCTCTAACCCCCAGGGGGCAGATGGCTACACCTTC. It encodes CASSPSNPQGADGYTF.